The rows below give T cell receptor beta chains drawn from one sample of a study of T cells of healthy individuals. MiXCR was run by TCRdb on the 5' RACE reads, yielding one entry per CDR3 protein. Seen here are nearly 100,000 distinct CDR3 sequences, 17% observed once, and the top ten hold over 5%. Receptors were obtained from a human donor in good health. CDR3s include the opening cysteine and the closing phenylalanine or tryptophan. D genes are given only for firm matches. The listing skips clone size in some rows; elsewhere it reads once, few, many or a size class.

CDR3nt	CDR3aa	d_gene	v_gene	j_gene	abundance
TGTGCCAGCTGTTGGGACACCTACAATGAGCAGTTCTTC	CASCWDTYNEQFF	NA	TRBV28	TRBJ2-1	few
TGTGCCAGCAGCTTAACCGATACGCAGTATTTT	CASSLTDTQYF	NA	TRBV11-2	TRBJ2-3	many
TGCAGTGCCCTCCAGGGGAACACTGAAGCTTTCTTT	CSALQGNTEAFF	NA	TRBV20-1	TRBJ1-1	NA
TGTGCCAGCTCCTCACGGCGGGGGGTATGGCAGCCCCAGCATTTT	CASSSRRGVWQPQHF	NA	TRBV18	TRBJ1-5	many
TGTGCCAGCAGCTTTGGCGGGACAGGGGGCACAGATACGCAGTATTTT	CASSFGGTGGTDTQYF	TRBD1	TRBV11-2	TRBJ2-3	NA
TGTGCCAGCAGTTCCGGGACAGGGTATCGCAATCAGCCCCAGCATTTT	CASSSGTGYRNQPQHF	TRBD1	TRBV12-3/TRBV12-4	TRBJ1-5	NA
TGTGCCAGCAGTTTAGCAGGCTTCTCTGGAAACACCATATATTTT	CASSLAGFSGNTIYF	NA	TRBV12-3/TRBV12-4	TRBJ1-3	many
TGTGCCACCAGCAGAGATCTAGCGGGGGGTTACAATGAGCAGTTCTTC	CATSRDLAGGYNEQFF	TRBD2	TRBV15	TRBJ2-1	NA
TGTGCCAGCCGCGGGGGCGGGGAGACCCAGTACTTC	CASRGGGETQYF	NA	TRBV9	TRBJ2-5	few
TGTGCCAGCAGCTTAACGGGTAGCGGAGGGGCAGATACGCAGTATTTT	CASSLTGSGGADTQYF	NA	TRBV7-3	TRBJ2-3	NA
TGCAGTGCTAGAGTAGGGGATCAGCCCCAGCATTTT	CSARVGDQPQHF	NA	TRBV20-1	TRBJ1-5	few
TGTGCCAGCAGTTTGATAGCGGGGGCAGAGCAGTTCTTC	CASSLIAGAEQFF	TRBD2	TRBV12-3/TRBV12-4	TRBJ2-1	few
TGTGCCACCAGCAGAGGGGGAGGGAAAGACACTGAAGCTTTCTTT	CATSRGGGKDTEAFF	NA	TRBV15	TRBJ1-1	NA
TGCGCCAGCAGCATAGGACAGGCCGACTCCTACGAGCAGTACTTC	CASSIGQADSYEQYF	TRBD1	TRBV5-1	TRBJ2-7	NA
TGTGCCAGCAGCCCAGGACAGGGGGCGAATACCGCTTTCTTT	CASSPGQGANTAFF	TRBD1	TRBV7-9	TRBJ1-1	once
TGTGCCAGCAGCGATCCGGGACTAGCGGGTTACAATGAGCAGTTCTTC	CASSDPGLAGYNEQFF	TRBD2	TRBV7-3	TRBJ2-1	few
TGTGCCAGCAGTTGGCCGGGACTGGGTAAGGAGACCCAGTACTTC	CASSWPGLGKETQYF	NA	TRBV7-2	TRBJ2-5	NA
TGTGCCAGCATCGGGGACAGCTCTGGAAACACCATATATTTT	CASIGDSSGNTIYF	TRBD1	TRBV2	TRBJ1-3	NA
TGTGCCAGCTCACCACGGCAGGGGGGCACAGATACGCAGTATTTT	CASSPRQGGTDTQYF	TRBD1	TRBV18	TRBJ2-3	NA
TGTGCCAGCAGTCCAAACCGCCGGGACAGGCGATACACCGGGGAGCTGTTTTTT	CASSPNRRDRRYTGELFF	TRBD1	TRBV6-2/TRBV6-3	TRBJ2-2	NA
TGTGCCAGCAGTGCCGACAGGGGGCAAGGGCAGCCCCAGCATTTT	CASSADRGQGQPQHF	TRBD1	TRBV27	TRBJ1-5	many
TGTGCCAGCAGCAATGGTGGGGGACATTTTACAGATACGCAGTATTTT	CASSNGGGHFTDTQYF	NA	TRBV21-1	TRBJ2-3	NA
TGCAGCGTTGCCCCGGGACTAGCGGGAGGCCACGAGCAGTACTTC	CSVAPGLAGGHEQYF	TRBD2	TRBV29-1	TRBJ2-7	NA
TGTGCCAGCTCGAGAGACAGGGGGAGATTTAACTATGGCTACACCTTC	CASSRDRGRFNYGYTF	TRBD1	TRBV18	TRBJ1-2	NA
TGTGCCAGCAGCGTAGACGGATATCAGCCCCAGCATTTT	CASSVDGYQPQHF	NA	TRBV9	TRBJ1-5	many
TGCAGTGCTGGGGGAGGGCCATATGGCTACACCTTC	CSAGGGPYGYTF	NA	TRBV20-1	TRBJ1-2	many
TGTGCCAGCGGGGGGGCGGGAGTAACGGATACGCAGTATTTT	CASGGAGVTDTQYF	NA	TRBV28	TRBJ2-3	few
TGCAGCGTTATACGGGGGGTTGGAGAGACCCAGTACTTC	CSVIRGVGETQYF	TRBD2	TRBV29-1	TRBJ2-5	NA
TGTGCCAGCAGTTCCTTTGACCGGGACCCAACTGGGGCCAACGTCCTGACTTTC	CASSSFDRDPTGANVLTF	NA	TRBV28	TRBJ2-6	NA
TGTGCCAGCAGTCACCTGGATAGACAGGATACGCAGTATTTT	CASSHLDRQDTQYF	NA	TRBV12-3/TRBV12-4	TRBJ2-3	few
TGTGCCAGCAGTTTAATGGGGGCCCACACCTTC	CASSLMGAHTF	NA	TRBV28	TRBJ1-2	NA
TGTGCCAGCAGTTTACGGACAGTGCGGAACACTGAAGCTTTCTTT	CASSLRTVRNTEAFF	NA	TRBV28	TRBJ1-1	NA
TGCGCCAGCAGCCAAGGCTCAACCTCCTACAATGAGCAGTTCTTC	CASSQGSTSYNEQFF	NA	TRBV4-1	TRBJ2-1	few
TGTGCCAGCAGCCGCGAGGGGTACACTGAAGCTTTCTTT	CASSREGYTEAFF	NA	TRBV12-3/TRBV12-4	TRBJ1-1	many
TGTGCCAGCAGCCCATGGGGACAGCTAGATACGCAGTATTTT	CASSPWGQLDTQYF	TRBD1	TRBV11-2	TRBJ2-3	many
TGCAGCGTTGCAGGGCTGAACACTGAAGCTTTCTTT	CSVAGLNTEAFF	NA	TRBV29-1	TRBJ1-1	few
TGCAGTGCTAGAGATGCCCTAGAATTAGATACGCAGTATTTT	CSARDALELDTQYF	NA	TRBV20-1	TRBJ2-3	few
TGCAGTGCTAGACCCCGACAGGGGCCCGGATACGAGCAGTACTTC	CSARPRQGPGYEQYF	TRBD1	TRBV20-1	TRBJ2-7	NA
TGTGCCAGCAGTTCGGGCGAACGGCAACCATGGGATAGCAATCAGCCCCAGCATTTT	CASSSGERQPWDSNQPQHF	NA	TRBV28	TRBJ1-5	few
TGTGCCAGCTCCCCTAGGCGTGGGCAAGAGACCCAGTACTTC	CASSPRRGQETQYF	NA	TRBV28	TRBJ2-5	NA
TGCAGTGCTAGAAATAACATTCAGTACTTC	CSARNNIQYF	NA	TRBV20-1	TRBJ2-4	NA
TGTGCCAGCAGCGTGGGGACAGGGTCCCCAACTAATGAAAAACTGTTTTTT	CASSVGTGSPTNEKLFF	TRBD1	TRBV9	TRBJ1-4	few
TGTGCCACCAGTGACCGCAGGGGTCGTCAGCCCCAGCATTTT	CATSDRRGRQPQHF	NA	TRBV24-1	TRBJ1-5	many
TGCGCCAGCAGCCTGAGGACCTTAGGGGACACCGGGGAGCTGTTTTTT	CASSLRTLGDTGELFF	NA	TRBV5-1	TRBJ2-2	NA
TGTGCCACCAGGCTCACCCGGGCCTCCAATCAGCCCCAGCATTTT	CATRLTRASNQPQHF	NA	TRBV15	TRBJ1-5	NA
TGCAGTGCTAGAGGGGGTGCCCAAGAGACCCAGTACTTC	CSARGGAQETQYF	NA	TRBV20-1	TRBJ2-5	once